This T cell receptor (beta chain) is drawn from a study of OX40 agonist ivuxolimab in advanced cancers. Turning to the study itself: With a range of roughly 20 to 85, age averaged approximately 54 years, and around 83% were male.

At cycle 4 day 1, cycle 7 day 1, and baseline, blood was sampled. Study results and caveats: Circulating CD4+ and CD8+ T cells showed clonal expansion by week 6 at 0.1 to 3.0 mg/kg. Averaged across samples, CD8+ T cells carried more expanded clones than CD4+ did.

There are 13 residues in the CDR3. V was trimmed by 2 bases and J by 4 bases, leaving 11 bases between them. Per germline, CDR1 SQVTM and CDR2 ANQGSEA. In regard to this clone: Its antigen is still unknown.

The table came from immunoSEQ multiplex PCR; TCRdb's copy has only in-frame clones and leaves some out. In the table there are some 80,000 clones, 84% of which are singletons. This chain connects TRBV29-1 to TRBJ2-5, with D tentatively TRBD2 (6 bases). This TCR was recovered from an adult with an advanced solid tumor such as melanoma, head and neck, liver or kidney cancer. The sequences come from CD4+ or CD8+ T cells sorted from blood, collected in a trial of the OX40 agonist ivuxolimab. The DNA of the CDR3 is TGCAGCGTTGAAAAAGTGGGGGGAGAGACCCAGTACTTC. This sequence encodes CSVEKVGGETQYF.